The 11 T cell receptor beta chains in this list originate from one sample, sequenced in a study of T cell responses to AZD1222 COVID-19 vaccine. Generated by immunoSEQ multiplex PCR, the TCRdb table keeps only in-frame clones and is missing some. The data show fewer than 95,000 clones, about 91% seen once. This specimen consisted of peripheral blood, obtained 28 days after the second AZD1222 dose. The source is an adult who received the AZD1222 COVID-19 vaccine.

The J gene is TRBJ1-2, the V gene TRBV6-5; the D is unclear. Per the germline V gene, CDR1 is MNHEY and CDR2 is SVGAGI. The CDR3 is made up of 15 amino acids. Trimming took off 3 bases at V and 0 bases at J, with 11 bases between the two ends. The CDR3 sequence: CASSYSWVTNYGYTF. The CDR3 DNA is TGTGCCAGCAGTTATTCGTGGGTAACTAACTATGGCTACACCTTC.

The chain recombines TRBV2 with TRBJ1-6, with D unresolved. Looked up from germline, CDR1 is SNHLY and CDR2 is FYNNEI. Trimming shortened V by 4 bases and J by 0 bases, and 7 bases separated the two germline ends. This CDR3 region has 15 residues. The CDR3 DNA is TGTGCCAGCAGTGCCGAGAGCTCCTATAATTCACCCCTCCACTTT. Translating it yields CASSAESSYNSPLHF.

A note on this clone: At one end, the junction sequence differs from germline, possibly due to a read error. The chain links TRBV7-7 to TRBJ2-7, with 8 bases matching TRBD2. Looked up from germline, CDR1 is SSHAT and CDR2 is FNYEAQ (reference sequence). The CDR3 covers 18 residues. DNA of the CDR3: TGTGCTAGCAGTTCCGACCCTACTAAGCGGGGGAAGACCTACGAGCAGTACTTC. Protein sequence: CASSSDPTKRGKTYEQYF.

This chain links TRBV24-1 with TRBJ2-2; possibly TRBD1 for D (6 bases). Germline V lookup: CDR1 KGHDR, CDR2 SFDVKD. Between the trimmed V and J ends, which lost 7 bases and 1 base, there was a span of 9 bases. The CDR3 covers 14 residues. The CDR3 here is CATRMGQNTGELFF. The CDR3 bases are TGTGCCACCAGGATGGGACAGAACACCGGGGAGCTGTTTTTT.

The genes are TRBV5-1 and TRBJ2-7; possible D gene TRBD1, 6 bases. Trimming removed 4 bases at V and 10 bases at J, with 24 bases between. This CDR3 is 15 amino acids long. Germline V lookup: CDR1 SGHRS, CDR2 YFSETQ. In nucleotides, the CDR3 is TGCGCCAGCAGCAGGCAAGGGGACACCATTACGACTCAGTACTTC. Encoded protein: CASSRQGDTITTQYF.

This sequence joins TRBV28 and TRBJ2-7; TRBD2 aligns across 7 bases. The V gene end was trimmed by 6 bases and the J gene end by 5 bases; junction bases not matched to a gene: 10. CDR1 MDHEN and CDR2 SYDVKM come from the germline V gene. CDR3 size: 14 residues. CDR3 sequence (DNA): TGTGCCAGCAGCCTCCGGCGGGAGTTAAACGAGCAGTACTTC. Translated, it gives CASSLRRELNEQYF.

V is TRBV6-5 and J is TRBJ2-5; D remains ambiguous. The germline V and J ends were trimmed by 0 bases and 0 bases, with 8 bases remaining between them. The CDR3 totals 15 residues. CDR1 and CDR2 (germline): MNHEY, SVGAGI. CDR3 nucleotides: TGTGCCAGCAGTTACTCCTCGGCTAACCAAGAGACCCAGTACTTC. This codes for CASSYSSANQETQYF.

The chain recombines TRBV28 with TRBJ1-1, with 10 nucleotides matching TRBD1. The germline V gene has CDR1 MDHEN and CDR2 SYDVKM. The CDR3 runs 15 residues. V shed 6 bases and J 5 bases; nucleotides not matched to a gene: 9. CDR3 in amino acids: CASRSAGTGVTEAFF. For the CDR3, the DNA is TGTGCCAGCAGGAGTGCCGGGACAGGGGTTACTGAAGCTTTCTTT.

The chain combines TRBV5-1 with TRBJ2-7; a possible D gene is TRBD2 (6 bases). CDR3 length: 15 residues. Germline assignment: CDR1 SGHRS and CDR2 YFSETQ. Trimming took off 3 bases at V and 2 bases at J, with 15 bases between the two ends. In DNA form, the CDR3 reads TGCGCCAGCAGCTCCTCAAGCGGGTCTACCTACGAGCAGTACTTC. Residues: CASSSSSGSTYEQYF.

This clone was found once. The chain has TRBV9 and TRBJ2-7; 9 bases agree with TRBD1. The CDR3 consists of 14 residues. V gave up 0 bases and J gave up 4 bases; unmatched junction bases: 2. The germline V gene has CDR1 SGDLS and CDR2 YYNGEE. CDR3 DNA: TGTGCCAGCAGCGTAGCCGGGACAGGGTACGAGCAGTACTTC. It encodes CASSVAGTGYEQYF.

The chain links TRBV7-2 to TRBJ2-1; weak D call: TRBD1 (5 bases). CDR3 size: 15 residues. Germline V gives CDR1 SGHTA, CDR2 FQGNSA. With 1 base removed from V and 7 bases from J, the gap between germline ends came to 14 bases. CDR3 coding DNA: TGTGCCAGCAGCTTAGGTTCCCAGGGCTGGAATGAGCAGTTCTTC. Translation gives CASSLGSQGWNEQFF.